This T cell receptor (beta chain) was profiled in a study of CD8 T cells in ankylosing spondylitis. Germline V CDR1 and CDR2: SGHDN, FVKESK. The V gene lost 1 base and the J gene lost 4 bases, with 7 bases spanning the gap. The CDR3 sequence is 14 residues long. Construction of TCR beta libraries was performed using quantitative 5'-RACE with molecular barcodes. TCRdb passed the 5' RACE reads through MiXCR, listing each CDR3 protein once. The sample lists 500,000 to 550,000 distinct CDR3 sequences, more than 9.5% occurring once. As for this clonotype: What it binds is not known.

Study observations and caveats: Disease-linked clones, CD8+, were relatively rare in peripheral blood. It appeared that ankylosing spondylitis blood was characterized by a TCR beta motif of eight highly homologous variants.

This sequence was found in a male donor with ankylosing spondylitis. Sequencing input: blood, either unsorted or a sorted T cell fraction (not recorded which). This chain joins TRBV14 and TRBJ2-2; D unresolved. The CDR3 protein is CASSQALGTGELFF. The DNA for the CDR3 is TGTGCCAGCAGCCAAGCCCTCGGCACCGGGGAGCTGTTTTTT.